The source of this T cell receptor (beta chain) is a study of control samples from healthy donors and cancer patients. Sequenced by immunoSEQ multiplex PCR; TCRdb stores in-frame clones only, minus some. The sample lists around 250,000 clones, approximately 80% occurring once. This CDR3 contains 15 residues. V lost 4 bases, J lost 1 base, and 8 bases stayed unmatched. CDR1 SGHRS and CDR2 YFSETQ come from the germline V gene. This clonotype was obtained from a woman aged 60 to 75 with lung cancer. Sequences were obtained from PBMCs. The V call is TRBV5-1, the J call TRBJ2-7, with TRBD2 identical over 7 bases. The CDR3 is CASSPLGGRSYEQYF. For the CDR3, the DNA is TGCGCCAGCAGCCCCCTCGGCGGGAGATCCTACGAGCAGTACTTC. Combining the CDR3 with reference TRBV5-1 and TRBJ2-7 gives the whole variable domain KAGVTQTPRYLIKTRGQQVTLSCSPISGHRSVSWYQQTPGQGLQFLFEYFSETQRNKGNFPGRFSGRQFSNSRSEMNVSTLELGDSALYLCASSPLGGRSYEQYFGPGTRLTVT.